The sequence of this T cell receptor (beta chain) was determined in a study of technical replicates of blood from a handful of donors. The V gene end was trimmed by 1 base and the J gene end by 4 bases; junction bases not matched to a gene: 8. The germline CDR1 and CDR2 sequences are SGHRS and YFSETQ. The CDR3 spans 16 residues. Sequenced by immunoSEQ multiplex PCR; TCRdb stores in-frame clones only, minus some. Among under 90,000 clones listed, about 95% were seen once. The source is a human donor in good health. The specimen sequenced was T cells isolated from PBMCs. The V call is TRBV5-1, the J call TRBJ2-1; TRBD2 aligns across 7 bases. The CDR3 coding sequence is TGCGCCAGCAGCTTGTTTCGGGAGGATTTATACAATGAGCAGTTCTTC. It encodes CASSLFREDLYNEQFF.